This entry features one T cell receptor beta chain sequence. The antigen remains undetermined. The sample belongs to a study of T cell responses to AZD1222 COVID-19 vaccine. Trimming cost V 5 bases and J 4 bases, with 15 bases left between them. Germline loops: CDR1 GTSNPN, CDR2 SVGIG (reference sequence). The CDR3 spans 14 residues. The repertoire was sequenced with immunoSEQ multiplex PCR; TCRdb's copy has only in-frame clones and lacks some. The table records some 130,000 clones, 84% of them present only once. Regarding the study as a whole: Once two AZD1222 doses were given, Spike-specific TCR breadth and depth went up. At study baseline, merely six AZD1222 recipients were seropositive.

V gene TRBV30 combines with J gene TRBJ2-1; a weak D match, TRBD1 (6 bases). The specimen was peripheral blood, collected on day 0 of AZD1222 vaccination. The clonotype was recovered from an adult in good health. CDR3 sequence: CAWLGAGAYNEQFF. The CDR3 region has the DNA TGTGCCTGGTTAGGGGCAGGGGCTTACAATGAGCAGTTCTTC.